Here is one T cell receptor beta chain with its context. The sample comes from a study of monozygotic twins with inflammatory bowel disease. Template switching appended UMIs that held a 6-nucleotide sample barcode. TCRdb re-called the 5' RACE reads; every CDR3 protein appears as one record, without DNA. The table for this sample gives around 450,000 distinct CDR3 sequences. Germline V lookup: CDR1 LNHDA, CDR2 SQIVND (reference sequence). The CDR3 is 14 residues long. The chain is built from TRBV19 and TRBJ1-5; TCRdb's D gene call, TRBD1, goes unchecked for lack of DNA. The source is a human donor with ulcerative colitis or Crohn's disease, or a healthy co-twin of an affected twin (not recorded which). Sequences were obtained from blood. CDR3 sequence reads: CASKEQGRNQPQHF.